The source of this TCR beta chain is a study of T cell responses to AZD1222 COVID-19 vaccine. The CDR3 has 14 amino acids. J was trimmed by 0 bases and V by 7 bases; bases with no gene match: 3. Germline V gene lookup returns CDR1 MDHEN and CDR2 SYDVKM. Some clones are missing from TCRdb's copy, which holds only in-frame ones; the method was immunoSEQ multiplex PCR. Found here are 240,000 or so clones, 85% to 95% of them singletons; the top ten hold roughly 0.51%. The sequences come from peripheral blood, collected on day 0 of AZD1222 vaccination. This sequence joins TRBV28 and TRBJ2-1; TRBD1 matches at 7 bases. The TCR sequence derives from an adult in good health. The CDR3 DNA sequence: TGTGCCAGCAACAGGGGAAGCTCCTACAATGAGCAGTTCTTC. This sequence encodes CASNRGSSYNEQFF.